The rows below give T cell receptor beta chains drawn from one sample of a study of control samples from healthy donors and cancer patients. Method: immunoSEQ multiplex PCR; TCRdb's copy keeps in-frame clones and lacks some. The sample yields around 250,000 clones, roughly 82% seen once. Sequencing input: PBMCs. The receptors were gathered from a woman aged 55-75 years with lung cancer. Both conserved end residues are part of each CDR3. The D gene is left open where the match is weak. Not all rows give a size; the values are once, few, many and, for expanded clones, a class.

v_gene	d_gene	j_gene	abundance	CDR3nt	CDR3aa
TRBV14	TRBD1	TRBJ2-5	once	TGTGCCAGCAGCCAACTGACAGGGGCGGTAGGGGAGACCCAGTACTTC	CASSQLTGAVGETQYF
TRBV5-1	.	TRBJ2-2	.	TGCGCCAGCAGCTTAGACGCCGGGGAGCTGTTTTTT	CASSLDAGELFF
TRBV4-2	TRBD2	TRBJ2-1	.	TGTGCCAGCAGCCCAGATTTACTAGCGGGAGGGCGGGAGCAGTTCTTC	CASSPDLLAGGREQFF
TRBV5-1	.	TRBJ2-3	.	TGCGCCAGCAGCTTGGCGGGTCGCACAGATACGCAGTATTTT	CASSLAGRTDTQYF
TRBV5-1	TRBD1	TRBJ1-2	.	TGCGCCAGCAGCTTGGACTCGACAGGGAATGGCTACACCTTC	CASSLDSTGNGYTF
TRBV6-6	.	TRBJ1-2	.	TGTGCCAGCACCTCAAAACAAGAATATGGCTACACCTTC	CASTSKQEYGYTF
TRBV18	.	TRBJ2-1	.	TGTGCCAGCTCTTTTTCCGGGGAGGCTGTTAGCAATGAGCAGTTCTTC	CASSFSGEAVSNEQFF
TRBV5-1	.	TRBJ2-3	few	TGCGCCAGCAGCTTGGGAGGCAGGGAGGCAGATACGCAGTATTTT	CASSLGGREADTQYF
TRBV7-3	TRBD2	TRBJ2-2	.	TGTGCCAGCAGCCGTTCGAGTAGCGGGGGCACCGGGGAGCTGTTTTTT	CASSRSSSGGTGELFF
TRBV5-1	TRBD1	TRBJ2-2	.	TGCGCCAGCAGCTTGGTGGGGACAGGGAACACCGGGGAGCTGTTTTTT	CASSLVGTGNTGELFF
TRBV6-5	.	TRBJ1-1	.	TGTGCCAGCAGGCCCGGGGGTCGCACTGAAGCTTTCTTT	CASRPGGRTEAFF
TRBV9	.	TRBJ1-1	.	TGTGCCAGCAGCGTAGCGGCCAAAAACACTGAAGCTTTCTTT	CASSVAAKNTEAFF
TRBV28	.	TRBJ2-1	.	TGTGCCAGCAGTTTATGGGTCCCCGGTGAGCAGTTCTTC	CASSLWVPGEQFF
TRBV5-6	.	TRBJ2-4	.	TGTGCCAGCAGCGGCCTTAATCTTGGAAACATTCAGTACTTC	CASSGLNLGNIQYF
TRBV6-5	.	TRBJ2-7	.	TGTGCCAGCAGTTACCGACTGAACACCTACGAGCAGTACTTC	CASSYRLNTYEQYF
TRBV7-2	.	TRBJ2-6	.	TGTGCCAGCAGCTTAGATAACAAAGGCAACGTCCTGACTTTC	CASSLDNKGNVLTF
TRBV6-5	.	TRBJ1-1	.	TGTGCCAGCAGAGTTGGAAGTAACACTGAAGCTTTCTTT	CASRVGSNTEAFF
TRBV2	.	TRBJ1-4	once	TGTGCCAGCAGGGAACAGGGAGAAGGTGAAAAACTGTTTTTT	CASREQGEGEKLFF
TRBV3-1/TRBV3-2	.	TRBJ1-4	.	TGTGCCAGCAGCCAAAGACCCTCCGGGCGAACTAATGAAAAACTGTTTTTT	CASSQRPSGRTNEKLFF
TRBV19	.	TRBJ1-6	.	TGTGCCAGTAGTATCGGACAGTTGAATTCACCCCTCCACTTT	CASSIGQLNSPLHF
TRBV5-1	.	TRBJ2-5	.	TGCGCCAGCAGCTTTCAGGGGGAGGAAACCCAGTACTTC	CASSFQGEETQYF
TRBV7-2	.	TRBJ1-5	.	TGTGCCAGCAGCTTACAGGGCGGTTGGTCGAATCAGCCCCAGCATTTT	CASSLQGGWSNQPQHF
TRBV7-3	.	TRBJ1-1	few	TGTGCCAGCAGCCTATACTCACAGGGTAACACTGAAGCTTTCTTT	CASSLYSQGNTEAFF
TRBV5-6	TRBD1	TRBJ1-5	.	TGTGCCAGCAGCTATGCGACAGGGAGAACTTCTCAGCCCCAGCATTTT	CASSYATGRTSQPQHF
TRBV20-1	.	TRBJ2-5	.	TGCAGTGCTAGTAAGGCTAACCAAGAGACCCAGTACTTC	CSASKANQETQYF
TRBV7-3	TRBD2	TRBJ2-1	.	TGTGCCAGCAGCTTAGGACTAGCGGGAGAAGGGGATGAGCAGTTCTTC	CASSLGLAGEGDEQFF
TRBV4-1	.	TRBJ2-7	.	TGCGCCAGCAGCCAAGTAGGAGGGACAGCGAGCTCCTACGAGCAGTACTTC	CASSQVGGTASSYEQYF
TRBV4-2	.	TRBJ2-1	.	TGTGCCAGCAGCGCAAACTTCGGGCAAACCTACAATGAGCAGTTCTTC	CASSANFGQTYNEQFF
TRBV23-1	TRBD1	TRBJ2-3	.	TGCGCCAGCAGTGGTTCGGACAGGGTCGCAGATACGCAGTATTTT	CASSGSDRVADTQYF
TRBV6-1	.	TRBJ2-5	.	TGTGCCAGCAGTGAACAGACTAAGACCCAGTACTTC	CASSEQTKTQYF
TRBV15	TRBD1	TRBJ2-2	.	TGTGCCACCGGGACAGGACCTACCGGGGAGCTGTTTTTT	CATGTGPTGELFF
TRBV7-6	TRBD1	TRBJ2-5	.	TGTGCCAGCAGCTTAGGGGGTACAGGGGAAGAGACCCAGTACTTC	CASSLGGTGEETQYF
TRBV7-9	TRBD2	TRBJ2-1	few	TGTGCCAGCAGCTTAGTTGCGGGAGCTCAGAATGAGCAGTTCTTC	CASSLVAGAQNEQFF
TRBV7-9	.	TRBJ2-5	.	TGTGCCAGCAGCTTAGTGGGCAGCCAAGAGACCCAGTACTTC	CASSLVGSQETQYF
TRBV6-6	.	TRBJ1-3	.	TGTGCCACCTTCATGGGGGCACGCGGAAACACCATATATTTT	CATFMGARGNTIYF
TRBV4-1	.	TRBJ1-6	.	TGCGCCAGCAGCCTACAGCGTTCACCCCTCCACTTT	CASSLQRSPLHF
TRBV18	TRBD1	TRBJ1-5	.	TGTGCCAGCTCACCAGGGACAGGGAACCAGCCCCAGCATTTT	CASSPGTGNQPQHF
TRBV28	.	TRBJ2-6	once	TGTGCCAGCAGTTTATCGGCAGGCCTCTCTGGGGCCAACGTCCTGACTTTC	CASSLSAGLSGANVLTF
TRBV7-9	.	TRBJ1-1	.	TGTGCCAGCAGCAGGGACACTGAAGCTTTCTTT	CASSRDTEAFF
TRBV29-1	.	TRBJ2-1	.	TGCAGCGTTGAAGAGCGGCCAGGGGATGAGCAGTTCTTC	CSVEERPGDEQFF
TRBV5-1	.	TRBJ1-5	.	TGCGCCAGCAGCCTCGACCCCTCCAATCAGCCCCAGCATTTT	CASSLDPSNQPQHF
TRBV18	.	TRBJ1-5	.	TGTGCCAGCTCACCCGTCGGGTCTTCTAGCAATCAGCCCCAGCATTTT	CASSPVGSSSNQPQHF
TRBV27	TRBD1	TRBJ1-1	.	TGTGCCAGCAGTTTAAGGACAGGAGTCAGGTTCCGAGGCACTGAAGCTTTCTTT	CASSLRTGVRFRGTEAFF
TRBV5-5	.	TRBJ1-3	.	TGTGCCAGCAGCATTGAACTCTCTGGAAACACCATATATTTT	CASSIELSGNTIYF
TRBV4-1	.	TRBJ1-3	.	TGCGCCAGCAGCCAAGTTCCGAGGGTCAGATCTGGAAACACCATATATTTT	CASSQVPRVRSGNTIYF
TRBV10-3	.	TRBJ1-1	.	TGTGCCATCAGTGATGCAGGGGCGGGCACTGAAGCTTTCTTT	CAISDAGAGTEAFF
TRBV7-8	.	TRBJ2-7	.	TGTGCCAGCCGGGGGTCCCAAACCTACGAGCAGTACTTC	CASRGSQTYEQYF
TRBV12-3/TRBV12-4	TRBD1	TRBJ1-1	.	TGTGCCAGCATCGGGACAGGGTGGACTGAAGCTTTCTTT	CASIGTGWTEAFF
TRBV3-1/TRBV3-2	.	TRBJ1-2	.	TGTGCCAGCAGCCAGGGGGTTTCAGGCTACACCTTC	CASSQGVSGYTF
TRBV3-1/TRBV3-2	.	TRBJ1-1	.	TGTGCCAGCAGCCAAGGGGCAGGGAAGGACACTGAAGCTTTCTTT	CASSQGAGKDTEAFF
TRBV27	.	TRBJ2-5	few	TGTGCCAGCAGTTTATTGGTCGGGACACAAGAGACCCAGTACTTC	CASSLLVGTQETQYF
TRBV5-1	.	TRBJ2-7	.	TGCGCCAGCAGCTCTCATGACAGTAGCTCCTACGAGCAGTACTTC	CASSSHDSSSYEQYF
TRBV19	TRBD2	TRBJ2-5	few	TGTGCCAGTAGTGGAAGACTAGCGGGCCTCCAAGAGACCCAGTACTTC	CASSGRLAGLQETQYF
TRBV28	TRBD1	TRBJ1-2	.	TGTGCCAGCAGCCCACGGGGGCAGGGGGTTGGGGGCTACACCTTC	CASSPRGQGVGGYTF
TRBV5-1	.	TRBJ2-3	.	TGCGCCAGCAGCGTGGAACAGAGCACAGATACGCAGTATTTT	CASSVEQSTDTQYF
TRBV20-1	.	TRBJ1-3	.	TGCAGTGCTAGTACTGGGAGCTCTGGAAACACCATATATTTT	CSASTGSSGNTIYF
TRBV24-1	TRBD1	TRBJ2-3	.	TGTGCCACCAGTGCTCGGGACAGACTAGATACGCAGTATTTT	CATSARDRLDTQYF
TRBV15	.	TRBJ2-2	.	TGTGCCACCAGCAGAGATGTTCGGACAGCCACCGGGGAGCTGTTTTTT	CATSRDVRTATGELFF
TRBV5-5	.	TRBJ2-1	.	TGTGCCAGCAGCTTGGTTGGGGGCCCCCCGGGGAATGAGCAGTTCTTC	CASSLVGGPPGNEQFF